This is a list of T cell receptor beta chains from one sample in a study of response to subunit inactivated influenza vaccine. TCRdb re-derived calls from the RT-PCR reads in MiXCR, one entry per CDR3 protein. The profile shows about half a million distinct CDR3 sequences, about 7.6% of them singletons. Sequences were derived from PBMCs from blood, sampled approximately 25 months after vaccination. All receptors come from a man between 50 and 70 years old who received an inactivated influenza vaccine. Both conserved end residues are part of each CDR3. D genes are given only for firm matches. Not all rows give a size; the values are once, few, many and, for expanded clones, a class.

DNA | CDR3 | size | J | V | D
TGCAGTGCTAGAGATCCCCTTTGGGGAGTCCCGACCCAGTACTTC | CSARDPLWGVPTQYF | NA | TRBJ2-5 | TRBV20-1 | NA
TGTGCCATGGGGGGAGGTTCCTACGAGCAGTACTTC | CAMGGGSYEQYF | NA | TRBJ2-7 | TRBV10-3 | NA
TGTGCCAGCAGTGGTCTAGCGGGAGGGCTGGAGTCCAATGAGCAGTTCTTC | CASSGLAGGLESNEQFF | few | TRBJ2-1 | TRBV28 | TRBD2
TGCGCCAGCAGTGAATCGGGACTGGGAAACATTCAGTACTTC | CASSESGLGNIQYF | few | TRBJ2-4 | TRBV10-2 | NA
TGTGCCAGCAGCTCTGGGCCAGGGGGAAACCGGGAGCTGTTTTTT | CASSSGPGGNRELFF | NA | TRBJ2-2 | TRBV6-2/TRBV6-3 | TRBD1
TGTGCCAGCAGTCCCTTTGAGAACACCGGGGAGCTGTTTTTT | CASSPFENTGELFF | many | TRBJ2-2 | TRBV9 | NA
TGTGCCAGCAGCCCCTCGGGGTTTCGGGTGAATGAGCAGTTCTTC | CASSPSGFRVNEQFF | many | TRBJ2-1 | TRBV5-6 | NA
TGCGCCAGCAGCTTAATCGAGAACTCCTACGAGCAGTACTTC | CASSLIENSYEQYF | many | TRBJ2-7 | TRBV5-1 | NA
TGTGCCAGCAGTAGGACAGGGGGAAGCACTAACTATGGCTACACCTTC | CASSRTGGSTNYGYTF | many | TRBJ1-2 | TRBV12-3/TRBV12-4 | TRBD1
TGCAGTGCTAGAGACGGGAGCGGCATGACGGTCTATGAGCAGTTCTTC | CSARDGSGMTVYEQFF | few | TRBJ2-1 | TRBV20-1 | NA
TGCGCCAGCAGCCAAGATTTGTTCCCGAACACCGGGGAGCTGTTTTTT | CASSQDLFPNTGELFF | NA | TRBJ2-2 | TRBV4-3 | NA
TGTGCCAGCAGCCGATCTCCGTACGCCGAAACAGATACGCAGTATTTT | CASSRSPYAETDTQYF | NA | TRBJ2-3 | TRBV4-2 | NA
TGTGCCAGCAGTTTTCATGACGGGACTGAAGCTTTCTTT | CASSFHDGTEAFF | many | TRBJ1-1 | TRBV12-3/TRBV12-4 | NA
TGTGCCAGCAGCCTGGGGTTCGTTCGCCCTGGGGCCAACGTCCTGACTTTC | CASSLGFVRPGANVLTF | few | TRBJ2-6 | TRBV28 | NA
TGTGCCAGCAGCCAAGTCCAGTACGAGCAGTACTTC | CASSQVQYEQYF | NA | TRBJ2-7 | TRBV3-1 | NA
TGCAGTGCTCTGGACTTTCGAAAGCGGGAGACCCAGTACTTC | CSALDFRKRETQYF | NA | TRBJ2-5 | TRBV20-1 | NA
TGTGCCAGCAGTTCCCAAGGCATCCATGAGCAGTTCTTC | CASSSQGIHEQFF | few | TRBJ2-1 | TRBV7-9 | NA
TGCAGCGTTGTTCGCTTGGTAGAAGGAAACACCATATATTTT | CSVVRLVEGNTIYF | many | TRBJ1-3 | TRBV29-1 | NA
TGTGCCAGCAGCTTCCGACAGGGGACTAATGAAAAACTGTTTTTT | CASSFRQGTNEKLFF | NA | TRBJ1-4 | TRBV7-2 | TRBD1
TGTGCCAGCAGTGGCAACTTAGGGGCGGGAGCGGGAACTACCCTGTACTTC | CASSGNLGAGAGTTLYF | many | TRBJ2-5 | TRBV28 | TRBD2
TGCAGTGCTAATTCCGGGGGGGCGTACTACAATGAGCAGTTCTTC | CSANSGGAYYNEQFF | few | TRBJ2-1 | TRBV20-1 | TRBD2
TGTGCCAGCAGTTTTCTGGGAGGGACGAGCACCGGGGAGCTGTTTTTT | CASSFLGGTSTGELFF | many | TRBJ2-2 | TRBV12-3/TRBV12-4 | TRBD2
TGCAGTGTCCAGACTAGCCAAAGCTCCTACAATGAGCAGTTCTTC | CSVQTSQSSYNEQFF | few | TRBJ2-1 | TRBV20-1 | TRBD2
TGTGCCAGCAGTTACCAGGTTTACACCGGGGAGCTGTTTTTT | CASSYQVYTGELFF | few | TRBJ2-2 | TRBV6-2/TRBV6-3 | NA
TGTGCCAGCAGCTTAGAAAGCCTCCTTAGCACAGATACGCAGTATTTT | CASSLESLLSTDTQYF | NA | TRBJ2-3 | TRBV7-2 | NA
TGTGCCATCAGTGCGAACGATGAGCAGTTCTTC | CAISANDEQFF | NA | TRBJ2-1 | TRBV10-3 | NA
TGTGCCAGCACCGCACCGGGACTAGTAGCCCCTTCACCGTACTTC | CASTAPGLVAPSPYF | many | TRBJ2-7 | TRBV6-4 | TRBD2
TGTGCCAGCAGCCAAGAGTTCGACAAAGAGACCCAGTACTTC | CASSQEFDKETQYF | few | TRBJ2-5 | TRBV4-2 | NA
TGTGCCAGCAGTTACTCGTACAGGAACTCCTACAATGAGCAGTTCTTC | CASSYSYRNSYNEQFF | few | TRBJ2-1 | TRBV6-2/TRBV6-3 | NA
TGCGCCAGCAGTGCACGGGGAACAGAAGACTACGAGCAGTACTTC | CASSARGTEDYEQYF | few | TRBJ2-7 | TRBV10-1 | NA
TGTGCCAGCAGTTTCGGTGGAGGGACAGGGGTGACCGGGGAGCTGTTTTTT | CASSFGGGTGVTGELFF | NA | TRBJ2-2 | TRBV12-3/TRBV12-4 | TRBD1
TGTGCCAGCAGCTTGGGCTTAGGAGCGACCGGGGAGCTGTTTTTT | CASSLGLGATGELFF | NA | TRBJ2-2 | TRBV5-5 | NA
TGTGCCAGCAGCTTGACCAGGGGGCCATTTGCAACTAATGAAAAACTGTTTTTT | CASSLTRGPFATNEKLFF | few | TRBJ1-4 | TRBV5-6 | TRBD1
TGTGCCAGCACCGGGACAGACGACCTCTACGAGCAGTACTTC | CASTGTDDLYEQYF | NA | TRBJ2-7 | TRBV6-4 | TRBD1
TGCAGCGTTAGAGTAAGGGGGGGGAACACTGAAGCTTTCTTT | CSVRVRGGNTEAFF | many | TRBJ1-1 | TRBV29-1 | NA
TGCAGCGTTGAAAAGGGTTATAGCACAGATACGCAGTATTTT | CSVEKGYSTDTQYF | many | TRBJ2-3 | TRBV29-1 | NA
TGTGCCATCAGCGGGCTAGCGGGAGGTGGGGAGCTGTTTTTT | CAISGLAGGGELFF | NA | TRBJ2-2 | TRBV10-3 | TRBD2
TGCAGTGCTAGCCCTAGCGGGTTTGCATACAATGAGCAGTTCTTC | CSASPSGFAYNEQFF | many | TRBJ2-1 | TRBV20-1 | TRBD2
TGTGCCAGCAGTCAAAATTCACCCCTCCACTTT | CASSQNSPLHF | many | TRBJ1-6 | TRBV12-3/TRBV12-4 | NA